The 27 T cell receptor beta chains reported below all come from one sample, sequenced in a study of human T cells and chemical hapten exposure. Time point given: pre-sensitization, week 0. Treatment: therapeutic diphenylcyclopropenone sensitization with weekly scalp DPC. In TCRdb, the RACE reads were re-called with MiXCR into one record per CDR3 protein. The sample holds some 330,000 distinct CDR3 sequences, over 5% seen once. Sequenced here: whole blood, sampled in connection with sensitization to the hapten diphenylcyclopropenone (DPC). Receptors were obtained from a woman under 30 with alopecia areata. Some clones in this sample may be carry-over from other donors' samples.

The chain uses TRBV5-6 and TRBJ1-2; 12 bases are a match to TRBD1. Trimming at V came to 0 bases and at J to 7 bases, leaving 7 bases not matched to a gene. Germline CDR1 is SGHDT and CDR2 is YYEEEE. The CDR3 is 16 amino acids. The CDR3 spells CASSLGDRGPTSGYTF. The CDR3 region has the DNA TGTGCCAGCAGCTTGGGGGACAGGGGGCCCACTAGTGGCTACACCTTC.

This clonotype occurred a few times. This CDR3 is CASHQGIGTEAFF. CDR3 nucleotides: TGTGCCAGCCATCAGGGGATCGGCACTGAAGCTTTCTTT. V gene TRBV2 combines with J gene TRBJ1-1; D might be TRBD1 (6 bases). The CDR3 length is 13 residues. V dropped 8 bases and J dropped 4 bases, with 14 bases sitting between them. Germline lookup yields CDR1 SNHLY and CDR2 FYNNEI.

Many counts were recorded for this clonotype. The rearrangement uses TRBV2 and TRBJ2-7; D is possibly TRBD2 (6 bases). This CDR3 is 15 amino acids long. Germline CDR1 is SNHLY and CDR2 is FYNNEI. The V end was cut by 3 bases, the J end by 0 bases, with 12 bases between. The CDR3 is CASSEERASSYEQYF. In DNA, the CDR3 is TGTGCCAGCAGTGAGGAGCGGGCAAGCTCCTACGAGCAGTACTTC.

There are many counts of this clonotype. The chain links TRBV7-9 to TRBJ1-1, with D unclear. The V and J ends lost 1 base and 8 bases respectively, with 8 bases between them. The CDR3 covers 12 residues. The germline CDR1 and CDR2 sequences are SEHNR and FQNEAQ (reference sequence). CDR3 DNA sequence: TGTGCCAGCAGCTTAGTGGCGGAGGAAGCTTTCTTT. Amino acid sequence: CASSLVAEEAFF.

This clonotype was picked up many times. This chain connects TRBV7-9 to TRBJ2-5, with D possibly TRBD2 on 6 matching bases. V gave up 3 bases and J gave up 2 bases, with 7 bases separating them. The germline gives CDR1 SEHNR, CDR2 FQNEAQ (reference sequence). CDR3 length: 13 residues. The CDR3: CASSFGLQETQYF. DNA of the CDR3: TGTGCCAGCAGCTTTGGACTACAAGAGACCCAGTACTTC.

There are many counts of this clonotype. DNA of the CDR3: TGTGCCAGCAGCTTTTGGGGGTGGGGATCCAAAACAATGCTTAGCACAGATACGCAGTATTTT. It specifies CASSFWGWGSKTMLSTDTQYF. The chain uses TRBV7-2 and TRBJ2-3; D assignment may be TRBD1 or TRBD2 (5 bases each). Deletions cut 3 bases from V and 0 bases from J, with 28 bases between. Germline CDR1 reads SGHTA; CDR2 reads FQGNSA. This CDR3 comprises 21 residues. The whole variable domain, filled in from reference TRBV7-2 and TRBJ2-3, reads GAGVSQSPSNKVTEKGKDVELRCDPISGHTALYWYRQSLGQGLEFLIYFQGNSAPDKSGLPSDRFSAERTGGSVSTLTIQRTQQEDSAVYLCASSFWGWGSKTMLSTDTQYFGPGTRLTVL.

Only a few counts were recorded for this clonotype. The rearrangement uses TRBV11-3 and TRBJ2-1; 9 nucleotides agree with TRBD1. Germline CDR1 and CDR2: SGHNT and YENEEA. This CDR3 spans 15 amino acids. The V segment lost 1 base and the J segment 6 bases; nucleotides outside the gene matches: 4. CDR3 in amino acids: CASSLGDRVSNEQFF. CDR3 nucleotide sequence: TGTGCCAGCAGCTTAGGGGACAGGGTTAGCAATGAGCAGTTCTTC.

This clonotype was observed at least ten times. The CDR3 bases are TGTGCCAGCAGCTCGCGGCTTCTCTATTCACCCCTCCACTTT. Protein: CASSSRLLYSPLHF. The chain has TRBV5-5 and TRBJ1-6, with D unclear. The CDR3 loop spans 14 amino acids. Trimming stripped 3 bases from V and 8 bases from J, with 12 bases between. CDR1 is SGHKS and CDR2 is YYEKEE in the germline V gene (reference sequence). Drawing the rest from reference TRBV5-5 and TRBJ1-6, the complete variable domain is DAGVTQSPTHLIKTRGQQVTLRCSPISGHKSVSWYQQVLGQGPQFIFQYYEKEERGRGNFPDRFSARQFPNYSSELNVNALLLGDSALYLCASSSRLLYSPLHFGNGTRLTVT.

This clonotype appeared a few times. The rearrangement uses TRBV2 and TRBJ2-5; D is ambiguous. The germline gives CDR1 SNHLY, CDR2 FYNNEI. The V end lost 5 bases, the J end lost 0 bases, and 16 bases lay between the germline ends. The CDR3 runs to 16 residues. CDR3 residues: CASSSVAALYQETQYF. As DNA, the CDR3 is TGTGCCAGCAGTTCAGTGGCAGCTCTATACCAAGAGACCCAGTACTTC.

This clonotype has a count of ten or more. This rearrangement joins TRBV4-2 to TRBJ1-4, with a weak D call TRBD1 (6 bases). CDR3 length equals 15 residues. Trimming pared 3 bases from V and 0 bases from J, leaving 8 bases between. Germline V gene sequence: CDR1 LGHNA, CDR2 YNFKEQ. CDR3 DNA sequence: TGTGCCAGCAGCCAGGGGGCTGCAACTAATGAAAAACTGTTTTTT. It encodes CASSQGAATNEKLFF.

The chain combines TRBV12-3 or TRBV12-4 with TRBJ2-1; either TRBD1 or TRBD2 may supply D (5 bases each). The CDR3 totals 13 residues. With 6 bases removed from V and 10 bases from J, the gap between germline ends came to 16 bases. The CDR3 DNA reads as TGTGCCAGCAGCCGGGACCCTCTGAGGGAGCAGTTCTTC. Protein: CASSRDPLREQFF.

This clonotype was seen a handful of times. The genes are TRBV18 and TRBJ2-5; D unclear. CDR1 is KGHSH, CDR2 LQKENI, per germline. CDR3 length equals 13 residues. Between the trimmed V and J ends, which lost 5 bases and 1 base, there was a span of 8 bases. CDR3 DNA: TGTGCCAGCTCAGCCCAGTCCCAAGAGACCCAGTACTTC. Translating gives CASSAQSQETQYF.

Ten or more counts support this clonotype. This chain connects TRBV6-2 or TRBV6-3 to TRBJ2-2; D may be TRBD1 (6 bases). V was pared by 6 bases and J by 6 bases, with 11 bases between. CDR1 and CDR2 (germline): MNHEY, SVGEGT. This CDR3 spans 13 amino acids. The DNA of the CDR3 is TGTGCCAGCAGCCCTACAGGGTCCGGGGAGCTGTTTTTT. Protein: CASSPTGSGELFF.

The gene calls are TRBV28 and TRBJ2-5, with TRBD2 identical over 7 bases. The CDR3 is 15 amino acids. Losses at the gene ends were 3 bases for V and 5 bases for J; bases not matched to a gene: 9. CDR1 is MDHEN, CDR2 SYDVKM, per germline. Here the CDR3 reads CASSFGAGEEETQYF. Written as DNA, the CDR3 is TGTGCCAGCAGTTTTGGTGCGGGGGAGGAGGAGACCCAGTACTTC.

In its sample, this clonotype was seen many times. CDR3 sequence reads: CASSLLGQGGAFF. The CDR3 nucleotides read TGCGCCAGCAGCTTGCTCGGACAGGGTGGAGCTTTCTTT. The chain employs TRBV5-1 and TRBJ1-1, with 8 bases aligning to TRBD1. This CDR3 has 13 residues. The trim removed 1 base at V and 10 bases at J, leaving 6 bases unmatched. Germline V gives CDR1 SGHRS, CDR2 YFSETQ.

The sample holds many counts of this clonotype. The genes are TRBV27 and TRBJ1-2, with a weak D call TRBD1 (5 bases). The CDR3 is made up of 18 amino acids. Germline lookup yields CDR1 MNHEY and CDR2 SMNVEV (reference sequence). Trimming removed 2 bases at V and 8 bases at J, with 27 bases between. CDR3 residues: CASSLQWGSSYAFGGYTF. CDR3 in DNA: TGTGCCAGCAGTTTACAGTGGGGGTCTTCATATGCCTTCGGCGGCTACACCTTC.

J is TRBJ2-3 and V is TRBV14; 8 nucleotides agree with TRBD2. The length of the CDR3 is 17 residues. Trimming at V came to 3 bases and at J to 5 bases, leaving 13 bases not matched to a gene. Germline CDR1 reads SGHDN; CDR2 reads FVKESK. CDR3 nucleotides: TGTGCCAGCAGCCAGGATCCCCTCTTAGCGGGGATAGATACGCAGTATTTT. Its protein product is CASSQDPLLAGIDTQYF.

CDR3 loop: CASSLVGGAGKNTEAFF. Here the CDR3 DNA reads TGTGCCAGCAGCTTAGTGGGCGGGGCAGGGAAGAACACTGAAGCTTTCTTT. V usage is TRBV7-9 and J usage is TRBJ1-1; the D gene is possibly TRBD1 (5 bases). CDR1 SEHNR and CDR2 FQNEAQ come from the germline V gene (reference sequence). The V end lost 1 base, the J end lost 1 base, and 16 bases lay between the germline ends. CDR3 length: 17 residues.

The rearrangement uses TRBV10-3 and TRBJ1-1; 9 bases agree with TRBD1. The CDR3 runs 14 residues. Germline V gene data show CDR1 as ENHRY and CDR2 as SYGVKD. J was trimmed by 4 bases and V by 10 bases; bases with no gene match: 10. Here the CDR3 DNA reads TGTGCCACCTCTATGGGACAGGGAGGCACTGAAGCTTTCTTT. Its protein is CATSMGQGGTEAFF.

CDR3 nucleotides: TGCAGTGCTGCCCCCATCCAGGGCCGCCCAACGGGATATGGCTACACCTTC. Amino acid sequence: CSAAPIQGRPTGYGYTF. V and J are TRBV20-1 and TRBJ1-2; D possibly corresponds to TRBD1 (5 bases). This CDR3 has 17 amino acids. CDR1 DFQATT and CDR2 SNEGSKA come from the germline V gene (reference sequence). Trimming pared 5 bases from V and 5 bases from J, leaving 27 bases between.

The sample holds a few counts of this clonotype. The CDR3 region has the DNA TGCGCCAGCAGCTTGGGAGGGACAGACACCGGGGAGCTGTTTTTT. This codes for CASSLGGTDTGELFF. V usage is TRBV5-1 and J usage is TRBJ2-2, with TRBD1 matching over 7 bases. The length of the CDR3 is 15 residues. The germline gives CDR1 SGHRS, CDR2 YFSETQ. V shed 0 bases and J 3 bases; nucleotides not matched to a gene: 2.

This clonotype was picked up many times. The chain is built from TRBV29-1 and TRBJ2-1, with 11 bases matching TRBD1. V lost 3 bases, J lost 9 bases, and 13 bases stayed unmatched. CDR1 and CDR2 from the germline V gene are SQVTM and ANQGSEA. The CDR3 extends over 16 amino acids. CDR3 sequence (DNA): TGCAGCGTTGATGATTACCCCGGACAGGGGGCCGTTGAGCAGTTCTTC. Its protein product is CSVDDYPGQGAVEQFF.

This clonotype has only a few counts. V and J are TRBV20-1 and TRBJ1-1, with 8 bases identical to TRBD1. Germline loops: CDR1 DFQATT, CDR2 SNEGSKA (reference sequence). The CDR3 runs to 15 residues. The ends lost 5 bases at V and 1 base at J; junction bases unmatched: 9. The CDR3 bases are TGCAGTGCTGAAGGAATGGACAGGGCGAACACTGAAGCTTTCTTT. Residues: CSAEGMDRANTEAFF.

This clonotype was counted a few times. In DNA, the CDR3 is TGTGCCAGCATAGACTCTTCAGACGTTGCAACTAATGAAAAACTGTTTTTT. This translates into CASIDSSDVATNEKLFF. The V call is TRBV6-2 or TRBV6-3, the J call TRBJ1-4; D gene unclear. Germline assignment: CDR1 MNHEY and CDR2 SVGEGT. Trimming stripped 7 bases from V and 0 bases from J, with 18 bases between. The CDR3 has 17 residues.

The rearrangement joins TRBV5-5 to TRBJ1-2, with a tentative D call TRBD1 (5 bases). This CDR3 spans 17 amino acids. Trimming pared 2 bases from V and 6 bases from J, leaving 23 bases between. Germline assignment: CDR1 SGHKS and CDR2 YYEKEE (reference sequence). In nucleotides, the CDR3 is TGTGCCAGCAGCTTCCGTTTACAAGGGGAGTCCACTAATGGCTACACCTTC. Its protein product is CASSFRLQGESTNGYTF.

The sample holds many counts of this clonotype. The chain uses TRBV7-2 and TRBJ2-1; unclear D gene. Germline loops: CDR1 SGHTA, CDR2 FQGNSA. Trimming took 6 bases from V and 8 from J, leaving 23 bases between them. This CDR3 is 16 amino acids long. CDR3: CASRLNWVVASDEQFF. DNA for the CDR3: TGTGCCAGCAGATTAAACTGGGTTGTAGCAAGCGATGAGCAGTTCTTC.

The sample holds a few counts of this clonotype. The chain recombines TRBV5-1 with TRBJ1-6; TRBD1 agrees at 8 bases. Germline lookup yields CDR1 SGHRS and CDR2 YFSETQ. The CDR3 loop spans 16 amino acids. Unmatched junction bases numbered 16, after V lost 4 bases and J lost 13 bases. The DNA for the CDR3 is TGCGCCAGCAGCCGCTCCGGGACAGGTCCCTTGGGGCCCCTCCACTTT. As protein: CASSRSGTGPLGPLHF.